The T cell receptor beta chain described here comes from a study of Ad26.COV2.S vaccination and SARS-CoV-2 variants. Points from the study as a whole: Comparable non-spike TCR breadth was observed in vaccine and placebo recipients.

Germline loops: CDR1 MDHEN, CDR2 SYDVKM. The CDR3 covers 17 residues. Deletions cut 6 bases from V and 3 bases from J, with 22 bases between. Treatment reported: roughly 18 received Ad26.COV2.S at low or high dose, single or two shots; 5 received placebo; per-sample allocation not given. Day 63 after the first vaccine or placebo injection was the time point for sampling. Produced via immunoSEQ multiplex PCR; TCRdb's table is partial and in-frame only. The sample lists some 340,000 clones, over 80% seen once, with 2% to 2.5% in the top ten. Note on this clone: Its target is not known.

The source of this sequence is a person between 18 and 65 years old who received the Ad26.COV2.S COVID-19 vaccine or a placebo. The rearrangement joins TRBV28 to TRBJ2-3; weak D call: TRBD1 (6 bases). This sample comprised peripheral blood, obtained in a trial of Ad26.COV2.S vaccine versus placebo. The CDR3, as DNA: TGTGCCAGCAGCCTACGCGACCCGACAGGATATACAGATACGCAGTATTTT. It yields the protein CASSLRDPTGYTDTQYF.